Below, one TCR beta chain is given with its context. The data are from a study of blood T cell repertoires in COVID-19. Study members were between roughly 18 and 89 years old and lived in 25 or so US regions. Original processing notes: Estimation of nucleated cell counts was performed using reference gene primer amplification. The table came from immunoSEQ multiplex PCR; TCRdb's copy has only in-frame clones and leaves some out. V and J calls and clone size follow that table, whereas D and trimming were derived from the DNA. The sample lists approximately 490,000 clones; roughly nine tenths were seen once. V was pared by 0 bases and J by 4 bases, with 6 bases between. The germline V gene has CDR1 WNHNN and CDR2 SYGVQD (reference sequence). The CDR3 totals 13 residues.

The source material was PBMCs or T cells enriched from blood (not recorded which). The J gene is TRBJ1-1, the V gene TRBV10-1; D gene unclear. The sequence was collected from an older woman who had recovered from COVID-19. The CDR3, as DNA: TGCGCCAGCAGTGAGTCGGAGGGCACTGAAGCTTTCTTT. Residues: CASSESEGTEAFF.